Following are 21 T cell receptor beta chains from one sample sequenced in a study of blood T cell repertoires in COVID-19. TCRdb's copy holds only in-frame clones and misses some; the assay was immunoSEQ multiplex PCR. The repertoire holds 100,000 to 150,000 clones, with over 55% as singletons. The sample taken for sequencing was peripheral blood. These receptors came from a woman in her seventies with acute or convalescent COVID-19.

J is TRBJ2-1 and V is TRBV5-1; D may be TRBD2 (6 bases). From germline, CDR1 is SGHRS and CDR2 YFSETQ. Trimming removed 1 base at V and 7 bases at J, with 21 bases between. The CDR3 is 17 amino acids. The CDR3 coding sequence is TGCGCCAGCAGCTTGCTATCCGCGGGGAGGATGGGGAATGAGCAGTTCTTC. Protein: CASSLLSAGRMGNEQFF.

This rearrangement joins TRBV19 to TRBJ2-1; D is uncertain. V gave up 5 bases and J gave up 1 base, with 12 bases separating them. The CDR3 length is 15 residues. Per the germline V gene, CDR1 is LNHDA and CDR2 is SQIVND (reference sequence). The CDR3 sequence is CASSREFWSYNEQFF. The CDR3 DNA reads as TGTGCCAGTAGTCGCGAGTTTTGGTCCTACAATGAGCAGTTCTTC.

With regard to this clone: Being one base from a much bigger clone, this may be a read error. This sequence joins TRBV7-9 and TRBJ2-3, with 9 bases that match TRBD2. V shed 5 bases, J shed 0 bases, and the junction held 6 bases outside the gene matches. CDR1 SEHNR and CDR2 FQNEAQ come from the germline V gene (reference sequence). The CDR3 loop spans 16 amino acids. The CDR3 nucleotides are TGTGCCAGCAGCGGGACTAGCAGGAGTAGCACAGATACGCAGTATTTT. Its protein product is CASSGTSRSSTDTQYF.

This clone was seen only a few times. The J gene is TRBJ1-6, the V gene TRBV14; D unresolved. V was pared by 4 bases and J by 2 bases, with 9 bases between. The germline V gene has CDR1 SGHDN and CDR2 FVKESK. The CDR3 has 15 amino acids. The CDR3 loop is CASSLSSTYNSPLHF. The CDR3 DNA reads TGTGCCAGCAGCCTATCTAGTACCTATAATTCACCCCTCCACTTT.

This clone was seen once. The chain couples TRBV5-4 to TRBJ2-1; 12 nucleotides agree with TRBD2. The CDR3 is 16 amino acids. CDR1 and CDR2 from the germline V gene are SGHNT and YYREEE (reference sequence). V gave up 6 bases and J gave up 6 bases; unmatched junction bases: 10. CDR3 protein: CASNLYGLAGSNEQFF. CDR3 DNA: TGTGCCAGCAACCTGTATGGACTAGCGGGAAGCAATGAGCAGTTCTTC.

V usage is TRBV11-3 and J usage is TRBJ1-5, with a weak D call TRBD1 (5 bases). Trimming removed 4 bases from V and 2 bases from J, with 18 bases in between. The CDR3 covers 17 residues. Per germline, CDR1 SGHNT and CDR2 YENEEA. CDR3 residues: CASSYAVPRAGNQPQHF. The DNA for the CDR3 is TGTGCCAGCAGCTATGCTGTGCCCAGGGCGGGCAATCAGCCCCAGCATTTT. The entire variable domain, with the rest obtained from reference TRBV11-3 and TRBJ1-5, is as follows: EAGVVQSPRYKIIEKKQPVAFWCNPISGHNTLYWYLQNLGQGPELLIRYENEEAVDDSQLPKDRFSAERLKGVDSTLKIQPAELGDSAVYLCASSYAVPRAGNQPQHFGDGTRLSIL.

This clone has just a few counts. The chain links TRBV6-5 to TRBJ1-6; the match to TRBD1 covers 7 bases. The V gene's germline CDR1 is MNHEY and CDR2 SVGAGI. V gave up 5 bases and J gave up 5 bases; unmatched junction bases: 6. CDR3 length: 15 amino acids. The CDR3 spells CASSTDRQNNSPLHF. CDR3 sequence (DNA): TGTGCCAGCAGTACGGACAGGCAAAATAATTCACCCCTCCACTTT.

The rearrangement uses TRBV28 and TRBJ1-5; the D gene is possibly TRBD1 (5 bases). The germline gives CDR1 MDHEN, CDR2 SYDVKM. The CDR3 has 15 residues. The V and J ends lost 7 bases and 4 bases respectively, with 17 bases between them. The CDR3, as DNA: TGTGCCAGCAACCCTGGGCAGGGCTGGAATCAGCCCCAGCATTTT. This codes for CASNPGQGWNQPQHF.

This clone was found once. The V gene is TRBV5-1, the J gene TRBJ1-1; 9 bases match TRBD1. CDR1 is SGHRS and CDR2 is YFSETQ in the germline V gene. CDR3 length equals 14 residues. With 4 bases clipped from V and 5 bases from J, the junction kept 6 bases outside the gene matches. The CDR3 sequence is CASSPGQGRTEAFF. The CDR3 DNA is TGCGCCAGCAGCCCAGGACAGGGGAGGACTGAAGCTTTCTTT.

This chain connects TRBV5-1 to TRBJ1-1; 9 positions match TRBD1. The CDR3 sequence is 14 residues long. Unmatched junction bases numbered 5, after V lost 4 bases and J lost 4 bases. From germline, CDR1 is SGHRS and CDR2 YFSETQ. CDR3 DNA sequence: TGCGCCAGCAGCGGTACAGGGGGCGTCACTGAAGCTTTCTTT. Translating gives CASSGTGGVTEAFF.

The table lists this clone with a count of one. The chain has TRBV9 and TRBJ2-3, with D maybe TRBD1 (5 bases). V dropped 4 bases and J dropped 0 bases, with 12 bases sitting between them. Germline V CDR1 and CDR2: SGDLS, YYNGEE. The CDR3 covers 15 residues. The CDR3 loop reads CASSPGHSSTDTQYF. The CDR3 DNA follows: TGTGCCAGCAGCCCCGGACACTCTAGCACAGATACGCAGTATTTT.

This clone was observed a handful of times. CDR3 sequence reads: CAISDPGTPNYGYTF. The DNA for the CDR3 is TGTGCCATCAGTGACCCTGGGACACCTAACTATGGCTACACCTTC. The J gene is TRBJ1-2, the V gene TRBV10-3; a weak D match, TRBD1 (6 bases). Germline CDR1 and CDR2: ENHRY and SYGVKD. The CDR3 sequence is 15 residues long. Trimming took 3 bases from V and 0 from J, leaving 11 bases between them.

The chain joins TRBV6-1 to TRBJ2-2; 10 bases are a match to TRBD1. This CDR3 region has 16 residues. The germline CDR1 and CDR2 sequences are MNHNS and SASEGT. With V trimmed by 4 bases and J by 5 bases, 7 bases remained unmatched. The CDR3, as DNA: TGTGCCAGCAGTGGGATTCCGGGACAGGGGACCGGGGAGCTGTTTTTT. It specifies CASSGIPGQGTGELFF.

The V and J genes are TRBV7-9 and TRBJ2-4, with D uncertain. Germline values: CDR1 SEHNR, CDR2 FQNEAQ (reference sequence). V shed 3 bases and J shed 6 bases, with 9 bases lying between them. CDR3 length equals 13 residues. The CDR3 here is CASSFSPPNIQYF. The CDR3 DNA is TGTGCCAGCAGCTTTTCTCCTCCAAACATTCAGTACTTC.

This clone was found a few times. The rearrangement links TRBV12-5 to TRBJ1-1, with a tentative D call TRBD1 (5 bases). Between the trimmed V and J ends, which lost 7 bases and 7 bases, there was a span of 16 bases. This CDR3 is built from 13 residues. CDR1 and CDR2 from the germline V gene are LGHNT and FRNRAP. The CDR3 nucleotides read TGTGCTAGTGCCCCCCAGGGTATAGGTGAAGCTTTCTTT. Translated, it gives CASAPQGIGEAFF.

V is TRBV7-8 and J is TRBJ2-1; D is perhaps TRBD2 (6 bases). Per germline, CDR1 SGHVS and CDR2 FQNEAQ. Trimming took 3 bases from V and 6 from J, leaving 12 bases between them. The CDR3 contains 14 residues. CDR3 coding DNA: TGTGCCAGCAGCTTTGGGGGGAGAATCAATGAGCAGTTCTTC. Amino acid sequence: CASSFGGRINEQFF.

The chain uses TRBV27 and TRBJ2-7; 12 bases align to TRBD2. V shed 5 bases, J shed 2 bases, and the junction held 10 bases outside the gene matches. The germline V gene has CDR1 MNHEY and CDR2 SMNVEV (reference sequence). The CDR3 is made up of 17 amino acids. The CDR3 DNA reads TGTGCCAGCAGTAGAGGACCCGGACTAGCGGGAACCTACGAGCAGTACTTC. It codes for CASSRGPGLAGTYEQYF.

The rearrangement uses TRBV5-6 and TRBJ1-1; possible D gene TRBD1, 5 bases. This CDR3 comprises 14 residues. The V gene's germline CDR1 is SGHDT and CDR2 YYEEEE. V was shortened by 4 bases and J by 1 base, with 11 bases between the two germline ends. The CDR3 DNA reads TGTGCCAGCAGCCTTGGACATGGGAACACTGAAGCTTTCTTT. Amino acids: CASSLGHGNTEAFF.

This sequence joins TRBV6-5 and TRBJ2-6; the D is unclear. Trimming cost V 2 bases and J 1 base, with 6 bases left between them. In germline, CDR1 is MNHEY, CDR2 SVGAGI. The CDR3 sequence is 15 residues long. The CDR3 DNA reads TGTGCCAGCAGTTACGGGCCATCTGGGGCCAACGTCCTGACTTTC. Encoded protein: CASSYGPSGANVLTF.

This chain links TRBV6-2 or TRBV6-3 with TRBJ2-5; TRBD2 agrees at 10 bases. The CDR3 runs to 17 residues. The J segment lost 5 bases and the V segment lost 4 bases, leaving 13 bases of the junction unmatched. Looked up from germline, CDR1 is MNHEY and CDR2 is SVGEGT. CDR3 coding DNA: TGTGCCAGCAGTTTGACGGAGGAGCGGGGGGGCCCGGAGACCCAGTACTTC. Amino acid sequence: CASSLTEERGGPETQYF.

The chain employs TRBV5-1 and TRBJ2-1; TRBD2 matches 12 bases. The CDR3 is 14 residues long. Per the germline V gene, CDR1 is SGHRS and CDR2 is YFSETQ. Trimming cost V 5 bases and J 6 bases; bases outside gene matches: 3. CDR3 in DNA: TGCGCCAGCAGTAGACTAGCGGGGGCCAATGAGCAGTTCTTC. Translated: CASSRLAGANEQFF.